This note documents a single TCR beta chain sequence. Its target is not known. This record comes from a study of glioma-infiltrating T cells after dendritic cell vaccination. Study information: Autologous tumor lysate was loaded overnight onto monocyte-derived dendritic cells grown approximately 7 days with IL-4 and GM-CSF. At biweekly intervals, patients got three intradermal dendritic cell vaccine injections. Study observations and caveats: Higher TCR clonality did not directly relate to longer survival.

Noted time point: after dendritic cell vaccination, including at tumor progression/relapse. The table came from immunoSEQ multiplex PCR; TCRdb's copy has only in-frame clones and leaves some out. The sample carries around 10,000 clones, approximately 77% recorded once. This clonotype originated in a human donor with glioblastoma. The sample here was blood, taken after dendritic cell vaccination.

The DNA of the CDR3 is TGCGCCAGCAGTGAGACAGGGGGCCCAACCGGGGAGCTGTTTTTT. This translates into CASSETGGPTGELFF. V is TRBV10-1 and J is TRBJ2-2; 9 bases line up with TRBD1. Germline V gene data show CDR1 as WNHNN and CDR2 as SYGVQD (reference sequence). J lost 5 bases, V lost 2 bases, and 3 bases had no gene match. CDR3 length equals 15 residues.